The clone carrying this TCR beta chain was counted only a few times. The antigen remains undetermined. Through a sample-barcoded 5' primer and a J-beta primer mix, a second PCR was run for roughly 7 to 12 cycles. TCRdb used MiXCR to reprocess the 5' RACE reads, holding one entry per CDR3 protein. The sample has around 1,000,000 distinct CDR3 sequences; 25% are singletons. These data belong to a study of blood T cells in healthy people across ages. Findings of the study overall: Age brought a roughly linear fall in TCR beta diversity measured per million T cells.

The germline V gene has CDR1 SQVTM and CDR2 ANQGSEA. V was clipped by 7 bases and J by 3 bases; unmatched bases: 12. This CDR3 region has 15 residues. These same data were also listed under a study on T cells of mothers and their children.

Sequencing used blood. The chain combines TRBV29-1 with TRBJ2-4, with 7 bases fitting TRBD2. The sequence was collected from a girl aged 2-15 years in good health. CDR3 residues: CSANLVRGDKNIQYF. CDR3 coding DNA: TGCAGCGCCAACCTTGTCCGGGGGGACAAAAACATTCAGTACTTC.